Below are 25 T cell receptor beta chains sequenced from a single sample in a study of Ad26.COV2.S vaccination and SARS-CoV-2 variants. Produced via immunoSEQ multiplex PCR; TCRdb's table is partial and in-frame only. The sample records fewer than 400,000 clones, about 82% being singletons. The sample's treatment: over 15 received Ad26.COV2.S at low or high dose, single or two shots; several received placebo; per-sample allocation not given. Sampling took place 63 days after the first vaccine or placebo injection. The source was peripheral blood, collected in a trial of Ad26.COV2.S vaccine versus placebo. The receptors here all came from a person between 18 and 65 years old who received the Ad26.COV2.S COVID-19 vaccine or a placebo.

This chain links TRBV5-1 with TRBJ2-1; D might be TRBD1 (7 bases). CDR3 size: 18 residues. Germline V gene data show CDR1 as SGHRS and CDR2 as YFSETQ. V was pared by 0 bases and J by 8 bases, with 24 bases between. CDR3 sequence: CASSLVSRGDPRGDEQFF. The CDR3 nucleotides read TGCGCCAGCAGCTTGGTATCAAGAGGAGACCCCAGGGGGGATGAGCAGTTCTTC. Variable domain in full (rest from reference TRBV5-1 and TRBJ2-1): KAGVTQTPRYLIKTRGQQVTLSCSPISGHRSVSWYQQTPGQGLQFLFEYFSETQRNKGNFPGRFSGRQFSNSRSEMNVSTLELGDSALYLCASSLVSRGDPRGDEQFFGPGTRLTVL.

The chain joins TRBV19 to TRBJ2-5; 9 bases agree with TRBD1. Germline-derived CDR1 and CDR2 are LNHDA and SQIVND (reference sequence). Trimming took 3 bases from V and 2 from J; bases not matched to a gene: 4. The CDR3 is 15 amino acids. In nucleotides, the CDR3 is TGTGCCAGTAGTATGACAGGGGGTAGACAAGAGACCCAGTACTTC. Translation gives CASSMTGGRQETQYF. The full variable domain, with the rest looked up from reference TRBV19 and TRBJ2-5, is DGGITQSPKYLFRKEGQNVTLSCEQNLNHDAMYWYRQDPGQGLRLIYYSQIVNDFQKGDIAEGYSVSREKKESFPLTVTSAQKNPTAFYLCASSMTGGRQETQYFGPGTRLLVL.

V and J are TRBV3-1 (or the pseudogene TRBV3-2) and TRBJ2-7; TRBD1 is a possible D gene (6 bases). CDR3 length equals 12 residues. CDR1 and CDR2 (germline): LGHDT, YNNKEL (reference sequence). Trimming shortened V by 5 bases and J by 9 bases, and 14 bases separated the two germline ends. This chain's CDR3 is CASSTGIGRQYF. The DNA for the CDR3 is TGTGCCAGCAGCACAGGGATAGGGAGGCAGTACTTC.

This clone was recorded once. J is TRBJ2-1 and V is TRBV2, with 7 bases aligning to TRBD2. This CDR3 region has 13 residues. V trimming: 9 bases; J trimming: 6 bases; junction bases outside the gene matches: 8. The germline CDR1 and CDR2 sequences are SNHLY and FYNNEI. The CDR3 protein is CARRSGVANEQFF. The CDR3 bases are TGTGCCAGGCGAAGCGGGGTGGCCAATGAGCAGTTCTTC.

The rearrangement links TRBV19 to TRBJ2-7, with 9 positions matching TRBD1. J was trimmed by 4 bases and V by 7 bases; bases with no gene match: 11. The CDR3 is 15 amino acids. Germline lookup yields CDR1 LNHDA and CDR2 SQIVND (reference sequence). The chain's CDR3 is CASTGGQGLTYEQYF. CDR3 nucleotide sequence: TGTGCCAGTACCGGCGGACAGGGGTTAACGTACGAGCAGTACTTC.

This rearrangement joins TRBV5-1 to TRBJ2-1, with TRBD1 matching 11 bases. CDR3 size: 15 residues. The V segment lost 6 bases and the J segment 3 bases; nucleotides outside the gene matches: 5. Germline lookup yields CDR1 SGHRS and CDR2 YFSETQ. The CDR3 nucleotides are TGCGCCAGCATACCCGGGACAGGGGGCTACAATGAGCAGTTCTTC. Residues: CASIPGTGGYNEQFF.

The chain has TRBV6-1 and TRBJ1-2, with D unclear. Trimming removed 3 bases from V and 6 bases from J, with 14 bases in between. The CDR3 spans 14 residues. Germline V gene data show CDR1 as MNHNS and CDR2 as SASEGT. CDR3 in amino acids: CASSDLPPPHGYTF. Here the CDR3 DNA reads TGTGCCAGCAGTGATCTCCCCCCACCCCATGGCTACACCTTC.

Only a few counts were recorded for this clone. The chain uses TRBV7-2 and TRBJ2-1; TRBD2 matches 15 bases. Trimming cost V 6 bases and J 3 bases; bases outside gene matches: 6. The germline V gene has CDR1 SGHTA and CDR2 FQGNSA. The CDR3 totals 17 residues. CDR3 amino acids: CASRRTSGGGLYNEQFF. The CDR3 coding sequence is TGTGCCAGCAGGCGGACTAGCGGGGGGGGACTCTACAATGAGCAGTTCTTC.

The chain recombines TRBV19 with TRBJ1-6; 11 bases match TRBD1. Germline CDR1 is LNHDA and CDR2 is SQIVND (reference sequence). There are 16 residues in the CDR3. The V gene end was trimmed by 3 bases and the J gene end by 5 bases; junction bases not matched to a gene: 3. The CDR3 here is CASSIGTGGHNSPLHF. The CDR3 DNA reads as TGTGCCAGTAGTATCGGGACAGGGGGACATAATTCACCCCTCCACTTT.

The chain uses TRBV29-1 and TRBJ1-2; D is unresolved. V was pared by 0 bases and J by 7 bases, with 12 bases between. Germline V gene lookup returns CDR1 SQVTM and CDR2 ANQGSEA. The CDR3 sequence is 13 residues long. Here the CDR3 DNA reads TGCAGCGTTGAAGAAGTTGGGGTGGGTGGCTACACCTTC. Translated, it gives CSVEEVGVGGYTF.

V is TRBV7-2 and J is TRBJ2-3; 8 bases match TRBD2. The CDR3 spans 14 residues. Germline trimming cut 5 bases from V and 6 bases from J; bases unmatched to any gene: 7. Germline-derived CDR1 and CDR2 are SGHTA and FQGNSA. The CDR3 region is CASSPGLASDTQYF. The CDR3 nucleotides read TGTGCCAGCAGCCCAGGACTAGCCTCTGATACGCAGTATTTT. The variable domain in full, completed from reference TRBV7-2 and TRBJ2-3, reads GAGVSQSPSNKVTEKGKDVELRCDPISGHTALYWYRQSLGQGLEFLIYFQGNSAPDKSGLPSDRFSAERTGGSVSTLTIQRTQQEDSAVYLCASSPGLASDTQYFGPGTRLTVL.

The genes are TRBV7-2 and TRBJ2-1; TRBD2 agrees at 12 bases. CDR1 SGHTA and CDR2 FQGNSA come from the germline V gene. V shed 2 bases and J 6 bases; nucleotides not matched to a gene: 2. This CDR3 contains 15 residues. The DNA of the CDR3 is TGTGCCAGCAGCTTACCGGGACTAGCGGGCAATGAGCAGTTCTTC. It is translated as CASSLPGLAGNEQFF.

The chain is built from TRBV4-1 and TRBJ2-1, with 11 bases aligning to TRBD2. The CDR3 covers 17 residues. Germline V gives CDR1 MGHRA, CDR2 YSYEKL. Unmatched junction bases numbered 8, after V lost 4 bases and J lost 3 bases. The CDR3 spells CASSPTSGGYIYNEQFF. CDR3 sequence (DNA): TGCGCCAGCAGCCCTACTAGCGGGGGCTATATCTACAATGAGCAGTTCTTC.

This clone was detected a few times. The CDR3 sequence is CASSQNRGTGHYEQYF. Here the CDR3 DNA reads TGCGCCAGCAGCCAGAATCGGGGGACAGGGCATTACGAGCAGTACTTC. This chain links TRBV4-1 with TRBJ2-7; 9 bases match TRBD1. Germline CDR1 MGHRA, CDR2 YSYEKL. The CDR3 contains 16 residues. V was pared by 3 bases and J by 4 bases, with 10 bases of the junction left unmatched.

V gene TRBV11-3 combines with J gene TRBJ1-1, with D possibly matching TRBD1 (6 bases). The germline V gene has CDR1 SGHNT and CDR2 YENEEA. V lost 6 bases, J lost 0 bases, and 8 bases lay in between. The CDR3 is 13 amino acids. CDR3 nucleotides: TGTGCCAGCAGTAGGACAGTGAACACTGAAGCTTTCTTT. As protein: CASSRTVNTEAFF.

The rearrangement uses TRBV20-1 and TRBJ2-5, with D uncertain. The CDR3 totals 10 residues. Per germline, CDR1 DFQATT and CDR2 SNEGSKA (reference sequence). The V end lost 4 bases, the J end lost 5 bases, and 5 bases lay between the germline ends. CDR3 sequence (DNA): TGCAGTGCTAATCGGGAGACCCAGTACTTC. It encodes CSANRETQYF.

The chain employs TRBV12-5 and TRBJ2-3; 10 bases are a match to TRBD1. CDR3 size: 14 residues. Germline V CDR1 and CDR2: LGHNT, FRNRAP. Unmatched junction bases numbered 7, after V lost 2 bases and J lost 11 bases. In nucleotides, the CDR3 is TGTGCTAGTGGTTTGTCTAGGACAGGGGGAATGCAGTATTTT. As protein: CASGLSRTGGMQYF.

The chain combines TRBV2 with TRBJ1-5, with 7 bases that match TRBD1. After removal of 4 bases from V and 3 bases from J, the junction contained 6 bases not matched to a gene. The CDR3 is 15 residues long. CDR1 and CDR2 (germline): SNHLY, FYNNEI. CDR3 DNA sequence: TGTGCCAGCAGTGCACAGGGGCCGGTCAATCAGCCCCAGCATTTT. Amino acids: CASSAQGPVNQPQHF.

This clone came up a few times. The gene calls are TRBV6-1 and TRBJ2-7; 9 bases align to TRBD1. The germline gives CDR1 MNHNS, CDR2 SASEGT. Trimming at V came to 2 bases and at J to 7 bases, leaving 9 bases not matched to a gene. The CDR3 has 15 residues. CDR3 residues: CASSERGTGYEEQYF. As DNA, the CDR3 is TGTGCCAGCAGTGAACGGGGGACAGGGTATGAAGAGCAGTACTTC.

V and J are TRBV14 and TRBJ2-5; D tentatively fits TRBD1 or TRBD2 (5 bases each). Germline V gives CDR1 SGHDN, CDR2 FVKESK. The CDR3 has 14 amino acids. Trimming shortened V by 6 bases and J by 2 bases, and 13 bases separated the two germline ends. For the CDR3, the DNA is TGTGCCAGCAGTCTCCGGGACCCTCAAGAGACCCAGTACTTC. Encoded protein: CASSLRDPQETQYF.

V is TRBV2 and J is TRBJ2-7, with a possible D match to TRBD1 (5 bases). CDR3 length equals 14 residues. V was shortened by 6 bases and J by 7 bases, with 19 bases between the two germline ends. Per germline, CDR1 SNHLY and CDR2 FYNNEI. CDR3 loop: CASRDTRPRDEQYF. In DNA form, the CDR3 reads TGTGCCAGCAGGGACACCCGACCAAGGGATGAGCAGTACTTC.

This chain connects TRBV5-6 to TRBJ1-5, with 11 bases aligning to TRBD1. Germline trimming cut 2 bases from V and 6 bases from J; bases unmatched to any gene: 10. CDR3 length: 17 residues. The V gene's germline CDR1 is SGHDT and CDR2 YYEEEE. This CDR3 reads CASSFWTGGDFGQPQHF. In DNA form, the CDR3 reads TGTGCCAGCAGCTTCTGGACAGGGGGCGATTTCGGTCAGCCCCAGCATTTT.

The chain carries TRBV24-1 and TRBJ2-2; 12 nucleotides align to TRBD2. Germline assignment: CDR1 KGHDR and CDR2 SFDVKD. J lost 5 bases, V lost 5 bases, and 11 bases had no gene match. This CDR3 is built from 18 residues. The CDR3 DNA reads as TGTGCCACCAGTGTAAATCCCTTAGGGACTAGCGGGACCGGGGAGCTGTTTTTT. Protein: CATSVNPLGTSGTGELFF.

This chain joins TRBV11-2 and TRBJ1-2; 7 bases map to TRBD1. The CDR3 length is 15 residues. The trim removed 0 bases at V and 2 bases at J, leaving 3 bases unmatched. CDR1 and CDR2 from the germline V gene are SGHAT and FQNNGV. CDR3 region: CASSLEGGENYGYTF. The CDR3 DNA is TGTGCCAGCAGCTTAGAAGGGGGCGAGAACTATGGCTACACCTTC.

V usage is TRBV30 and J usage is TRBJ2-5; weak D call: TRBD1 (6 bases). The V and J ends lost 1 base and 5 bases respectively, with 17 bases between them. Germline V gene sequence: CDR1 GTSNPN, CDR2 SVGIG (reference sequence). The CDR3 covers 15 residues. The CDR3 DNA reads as TGTGCCTGGAGTGGGGGACCAGGGACACGGGAGACCCAGTACTTC. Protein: CAWSGGPGTRETQYF.